This TCR beta chain stems from a study of T cells in narcolepsy (dated 2018 in TCRdb). About the study as a whole: Patients with narcolepsy type 1 or type 2 (NT1, NT2) were enrolled in the study together with healthy control donors. The study sought autoreactive T cells targeting hypocretin neuron self-antigens (hypocretin, TRIB2) in narcolepsy patients, using TCR Vbeta sequencing to track clonotypes in blood and CSF. Findings and caveats that apply to the study as a whole: Plots that compared CSF and blood CD4+ T cell clonotypes from the same patient highlighted HCRT-specific and TRIB2-specific autoreactive clonotypes. According to the report, autoreactive clonotypes were detected serially in the blood of the same patients and of different patients, but not in healthy controls. Patients and controls had comparable numbers of sequenced blood memory CD4+ clonotypes, averaging about 40,000 and 33,000, respectively. Some blood memory CD4+ repertoires from patients and controls contained no sequences matching autoreactive T cell clones.

With respect to this clone: It lacks a known antigen. Base quality data are lacking; no much larger clone is found one base away.

Memory CD4+ T cells were sorted ex vivo from peripheral blood of narcolepsy patients and healthy controls for TCR Vbeta sequencing. Libraries were made using the immunoSEQ multiplex PCR assay. The table comes from immuneACCESS by way of TCRdb, which keeps in-frame sequences with V and J called. Part of the clones is missing from these tables; in studies checked, under half for an unresolved V gene and the rest for unknown reasons. The sample profile shows about 27,000 clones; around nine tenths of them were found once. 0.95% to 1.3% of the sample belongs to the ten largest clones. The germline V gene gives CDR1 as KGHSH and CDR2 as LQKENI. The CDR3 goes from the cysteine to the phenylalanine over 18 residues. The DNA shown is the 54-base CDR3, in frame from base 1. V is pruned by 6 bases and J by 0 bases, leaving 13 bases of the junction without a gene match.

This receptor was obtained from a human donor with narcolepsy. The specimen sequenced was CD45RA- memory CD4+ T cells from PBMCs. The meaning of the sample's cell subset or site label: memory T cells sorted ex vivo from peripheral blood. This chain is built from TRBV18 and TRBJ1-1; 10 bases in between match TRBD1. The CDR3 here reads CASSPQPRTGGMNTEAFF. The bases are TGTGCCAGCTCCCCGCAACCCCGGACAGGGGGGATGAACACTGAAGCTTTCTTT.